This TCR beta chain emerged from a study of OX40 agonist ivuxolimab in advanced cancers. Study results and caveats: Researchers report that CD8+ T cells had, on average, more expanded clones than CD4+. Expanded peripheral T cell antigen specificity was not determined. CD4+ and CD8+ blood T cells expanded clonally by week 6 at 0.1 to 3.0 mg/kg.

On this clone: Its specificity is unknown.

Only in-frame clones appear in the TCRdb table, and some are missing; sequencing was by immunoSEQ multiplex PCR. This sample yields tens of thousands of clones, of which over 90% are seen a single time; less than 7% belongs to the top ten. With V trimmed by 6 bases and J by 5 bases, 9 bases remained unmatched. The V gene's germline CDR1 is MNHEY and CDR2 SMNVEV (reference sequence). The CDR3 totals 14 residues. Source: CD4+ or CD8+ T cells sorted from blood, taken in a trial of the OX40 agonist ivuxolimab. The receptor was derived from an adult with an advanced solid tumor such as melanoma, head and neck, liver or kidney cancer. The chain recombines TRBV27 with TRBJ2-7, with 8 nucleotides matching TRBD1. CDR3 nucleotides: TGTGCCAGCAGACCCCCCAGGGGGCAGGACGAGCAGTACTTC. This encodes CASRPPRGQDEQYF.